This TCR beta chain was identified during a study of cytomegalovirus exposure and HLA in healthy donors. Points on this clone: Its antigen is as yet unknown.

Unmatched junction bases numbered 7, after V lost 5 bases and J lost 4 bases. The CDR3 loop spans 14 amino acids. The germline CDR1 and CDR2 sequences are SGHVS and FNYEAQ. Among the 120 or so subjects of the validation cohort, separate from the approximately 700-subject first cohort, were the donors. The assay was immunoSEQ multiplex PCR, and TCRdb's table has in-frame clones only and misses some. The table records 200,000 to 250,000 clones, 85% to 95% of them present only once. Study results and limitations: The authors confirmed in vitro that a few CMV-associated chains were specific for CMV antigens. Associated with cytomegalovirus, according to the listing, were around 170 TCR beta chains.

The specimen was PBMCs. The rearrangement joins TRBV7-6 to TRBJ2-7; TRBD1 matches 8 bases. The TCR was taken from a young woman in good health and CMV-seronegative. The CDR3 is CASSPGTGQYEQYF. The CDR3 bases are TGTGCCAGCAGCCCCGGGACAGGACAGTACGAGCAGTACTTC.